The T cell receptor beta chain described here comes from a study of blood T cell repertoires in COVID-19. About the research overall: Specimens from acute and convalescent COVID-19 originated in the United States, Italy and Spain. PBMCs, B-cell-depleted T cells, or T cells were the source of the cDNA or gDNA that made up the material.

This CDR3 is 15 amino acids long. V lost 1 base to trimming and J lost 4 bases, with 10 bases between them. Germline V gives CDR1 MNHEY, CDR2 SVGAGI. In the study's own analysis: Estimation of nucleated cell counts was performed using reference gene primer amplification. Assay used: immunoSEQ multiplex PCR; TCRdb lists only in-frame clones, some missing. V and J calls and clone size are as listed in that table; D and trimming were resolved from the DNA. Among roughly 67,000 clones listed, 70% to 90% were seen once. Sequenced material: peripheral blood. The receptor was isolated from a man between 45 and 60 years old with acute or convalescent COVID-19. The J gene is TRBJ2-2, the V gene TRBV6-5, with D tentatively TRBD2 (6 bases). In nucleotides, the CDR3 is TGTGCCAGCAGTTACTTGGGAGGAGGCACCGGGGAGCTGTTTTTT. It specifies CASSYLGGGTGELFF.